The 2 T cell receptor beta chains in this list originate from one sample, sequenced in a study of T cells after somatic rescue of genetic block. Assay used: immunoSEQ multiplex PCR; TCRdb lists only in-frame clones, some missing. The top ten clones hold about 12% of a sample with 9,000 to 15,000 clones, approximately 74% of them seen once. The sample consisted of peripheral blood mononuclear cells (PBMCs). The receptors come from a boy aged 5-17 years.

The genes are TRBV6-1 and TRBJ2-2; D is ambiguous. Trimming stripped 5 bases from V and 3 bases from J, with 7 bases between. CDR1 is MNHNS, CDR2 SASEGT, per germline. The length of the CDR3 is 13 residues. CDR3 in amino acids: CASSFQDTGELFF. In DNA form, the CDR3 reads TGTGCCAGCAGTTTCCAGGACACCGGGGAGCTGTTTTTT.

The genes are TRBV19 and TRBJ1-3, with TRBD1 matching 7 bases. Germline V gene lookup returns CDR1 LNHDA and CDR2 SQIVND (reference sequence). CDR3 length equals 17 residues. V trimming: 5 bases; J trimming: 0 bases; junction bases outside the gene matches: 10. The CDR3 nucleotides are TGTGCCAGTAGTCCCGGGACAGCGTTAAGCTCTGGAAACACCATATATTTT. Residues: CASSPGTALSSGNTIYF.